The source of this T cell receptor beta chain is a study of blood T cell repertoires in COVID-19. Study summary: Acute and convalescent COVID-19 specimens originated in the United States, Italy and Spain.

Germline CDR1 SEHNR, CDR2 FQNEAQ (reference sequence). V was cut by 2 bases and J by 7 bases, with 14 bases left in between. This CDR3 is 15 amino acids long. Measured with immunoSEQ multiplex PCR; TCRdb has only the in-frame clones, and not every one. The sample lists 110,000 or so clones; over 80% were seen once. The sample consisted of peripheral blood. This sequence originates from a woman aged 60-75 years with acute or convalescent COVID-19. This chain links TRBV7-9 with TRBJ2-2; tentative D call: TRBD2 (6 bases). The CDR3 spells CASSLLLGGIGELFF. The CDR3 coding sequence is TGTGCCAGCAGCTTATTACTAGGAGGGATCGGGGAGCTGTTTTTT. Based on the CDR3 plus reference TRBV7-9 and TRBJ2-2, the full variable domain is DTGVSQNPRHKITKRGQNVTFRCDPISEHNRLYWYRQTLGQGPEFLTYFQNEAQLEKSRLLSDRFSAERPKGSFSTLEIQRTEQGDSAMYLCASSLLLGGIGELFFGEGSRLTVL.